The source of this TCR beta chain is a study of cytomegalovirus exposure and HLA in healthy donors. About the study: A data release that came early held approximately 85 million unique TCRs from HLA-typed donors.

Both 60 Vbeta primers and 13 Jbeta primers went into the PCR. Original processing methods: In a later analysis, roughly 86 million unique TCR beta chains included roughly 11 million shared by two or more donors. The protocol was immunoSEQ multiplex PCR, while the TCRdb copy is restricted to in-frame clones and leaves out a portion. The V and J calls and the clone size are those of that table, but D and trimming were determined from the DNA. The profile shows 120,000 to 150,000 clones, under 85% of them singletons. Findings and limits, study-wide: In a later analysis, TCR beta V- and J-gene trimming showed a link to a missense DCLRE1C variant. Earlier findings revealed that most TCR beta V segments proved productive either about 90% or about 30% of the time.

This clone came up a few times. The antigen is not known. V lost 6 bases and J 14 bases, leaving 8 bases between the germline ends. This CDR3 is 10 amino acids long. The germline V gene encodes CDR1 SNHLY and CDR2 FYNNEI. What was sequenced was PBMCs. This sequence originates from a woman aged 40 to 50 in good health and CMV-seropositive. V and J are TRBV2 and TRBJ1-6; D not certain. DNA of the CDR3: TGTGCCAGCAGCGCTAAATCCCTCCACTTT. Protein sequence: CASSAKSLHF.